This TCR beta chain was sequenced during a study of CD8+CD57+ T cells in acquired aplastic anemia. Genomic DNA acted as the template from which TCR beta VDJ combination and CDR3 sequence profiling were carried out. TCRdb reanalysed the reads using MiXCR and keeps one entry per CDR3 protein. The data hold 200,000 to 300,000 distinct CDR3 sequences, with approximately 79% observed a single time. Notes on this clonotype: The antigen is undetermined. The CDR3 ends on some other residue instead of the conserved phenylalanine or tryptophan, so this is likely a read error.

It was patients with CD8+CD57+ cell expansion by flow cytometry who were chosen for sequencing. Severe acquired aplastic anemia was diagnosed in all patients. None of the patients had been given any therapy when their blood was sampled. Study-wide results and limits: The CD8+ Simpson's diversity of patients and controls was not significantly different. The number of CD8+ CDR3 sequences shared by patients and controls was roughly 31.

The receptor's source is a human donor with aplastic anemia. The sequenced material came from sorted CD4+, CD8+, or CD8+CD57+ T cells (not recorded which) from PBMCs.

This CDR3 reads CASSAGTGTNYGYTL. The CDR3, as DNA: TGTGCCAGCAGCGCGGGGACAGGGACTAACTATGGCTACACCCTC. The J gene is TRBJ1-2, the V gene TRBV2, with 9 nucleotides matching TRBD1. With V trimmed by 6 bases and J by 0 bases, 5 bases remained unmatched. CDR1 and CDR2 from the germline V gene are SNHLY and FYNNEI. The CDR3 contains 15 residues.